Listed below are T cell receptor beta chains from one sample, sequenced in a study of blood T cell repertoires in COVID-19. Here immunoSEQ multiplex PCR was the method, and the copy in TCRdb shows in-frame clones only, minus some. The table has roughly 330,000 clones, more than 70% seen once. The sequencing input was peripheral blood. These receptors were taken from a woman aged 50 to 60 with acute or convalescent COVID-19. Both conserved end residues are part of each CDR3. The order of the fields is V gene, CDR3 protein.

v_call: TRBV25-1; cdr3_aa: CASSKVGQGTQYF
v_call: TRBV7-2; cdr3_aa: CASSPWGLAGITEQYF
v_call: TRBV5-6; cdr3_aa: CASSWGTGSGDTEAFF
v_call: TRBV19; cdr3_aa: CASSIGRNTEAFF
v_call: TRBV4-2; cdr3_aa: CASSQDLALQGNQPQHF
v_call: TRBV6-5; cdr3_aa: CASSYRQGGGANVLTF
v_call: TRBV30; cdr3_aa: CAWQGMWNTEAFF
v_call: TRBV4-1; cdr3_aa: CASSQPGLAGPSDTQYF
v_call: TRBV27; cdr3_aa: CASSLRPAQLAGDYNEQFF
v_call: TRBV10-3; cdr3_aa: CATIGDRENEQYF
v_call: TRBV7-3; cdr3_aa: CASSSRRGLEETQYF
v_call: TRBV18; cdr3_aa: CASSVGATDTQYF
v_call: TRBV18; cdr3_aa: CASSSRVQGGSDEQYF
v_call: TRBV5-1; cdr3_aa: CASSLVTGTAEAFF
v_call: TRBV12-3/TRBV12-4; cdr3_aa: CAIRSGDTQYF
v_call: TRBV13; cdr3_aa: CASSQSTGGSRNQPQHF
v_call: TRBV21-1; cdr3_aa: CASTSKSRTEGNTIYF
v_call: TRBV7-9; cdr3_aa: CASSQGSGDTQYF
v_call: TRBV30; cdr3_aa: CAWSGGGSIYGYTF
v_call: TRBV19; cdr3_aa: CASSIQFRDRGRGEWHRGAVF
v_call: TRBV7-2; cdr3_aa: CASSPRTGGTDTQYF
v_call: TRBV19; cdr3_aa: CASSLPGDTQYF
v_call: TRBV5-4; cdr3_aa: CASSPRAGALNYGYTF
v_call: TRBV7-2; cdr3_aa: CASSFSNEQFF
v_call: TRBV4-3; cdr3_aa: CASSQVSGSTDTQYF
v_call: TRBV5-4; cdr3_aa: CASSFRGPGNTIYF
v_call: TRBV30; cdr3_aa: CAWTLKGGGGQFF
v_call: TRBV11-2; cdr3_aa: CASSAPGLAGGRTDTQYF
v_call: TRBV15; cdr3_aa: CATSRAELGGAEADTQYF
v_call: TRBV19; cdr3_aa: CASSSQTSGTQQFF
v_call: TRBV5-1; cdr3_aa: CASSTDRRIGLFF
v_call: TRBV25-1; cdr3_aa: CASSLGSVDTQYF
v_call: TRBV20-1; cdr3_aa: CSASPVNEQFF
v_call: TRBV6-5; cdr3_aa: CASRGTGLDTIYF
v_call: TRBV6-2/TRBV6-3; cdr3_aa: CASSTTTGPTDTQYF
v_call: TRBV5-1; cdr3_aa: CASSLVDGGTGELFF
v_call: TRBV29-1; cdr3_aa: CSVVLGWSNYGYTF
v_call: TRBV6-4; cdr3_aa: CASRTGGSDTEAFF
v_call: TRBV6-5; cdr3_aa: CASAGGVRSEAFF
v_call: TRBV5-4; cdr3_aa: CASSRTSGYNEQFF
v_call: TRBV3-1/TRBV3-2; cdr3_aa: CASSGSLGGQYF
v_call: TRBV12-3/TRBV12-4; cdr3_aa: CASSLQVFGKLFF
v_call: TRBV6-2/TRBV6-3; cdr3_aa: CASTPRQGNGELFF
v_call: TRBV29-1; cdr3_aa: CSVESAIPEAFF
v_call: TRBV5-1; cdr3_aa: CASSLEWTATGELFF
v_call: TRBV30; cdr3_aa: CAGDTGTGGRIYGYTF
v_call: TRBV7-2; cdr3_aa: CASSLDPWDRGREAFF
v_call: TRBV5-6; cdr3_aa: CASSSGQVAEAFF
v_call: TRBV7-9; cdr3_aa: CASSLSTGKTIYF
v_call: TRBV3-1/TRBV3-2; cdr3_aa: CASSQGFGKLFF
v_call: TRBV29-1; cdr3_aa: CSVEQGGLNTEAFF
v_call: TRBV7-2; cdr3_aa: CASSLEGSRQGDSPLHF
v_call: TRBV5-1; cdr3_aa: CASSLLLAGAPQETQYF
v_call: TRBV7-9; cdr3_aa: CASSHRTGTGKSQAFF
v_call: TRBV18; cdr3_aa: CASSSGQATAGYGYTF
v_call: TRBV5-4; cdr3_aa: CASSLAGRAQETQYF
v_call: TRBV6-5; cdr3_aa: CASSYSRGNEQFF
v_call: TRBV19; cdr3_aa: CASSRGETFYEQYF